This entry lists 11 T cell receptor beta chains sequenced from one sample in a study of shared clonotypes between healthy human individuals. Sequenced by immunoSEQ multiplex PCR; TCRdb stores in-frame clones only, minus some. In the table there are about 92,000 clones, about half of which are singletons. Material: PBMCs. The receptors here all came from a woman aged 40 to 50 in good health. Some clones in this sample may be carry-over from other donors' samples.

The chain links TRBV11-2 to TRBJ2-7, with 11 bases aligning to TRBD2. Trimming cost V 1 base and J 4 bases; bases outside gene matches: 3. This CDR3 spans 15 amino acids. Germline CDR1 is SGHAT and CDR2 is FQNNGV. The CDR3 nucleotides are TGTGCCAGCAGCTTAGTACTAGCGGGGGTTTACGAGCAGTACTTC. Its protein product is CASSLVLAGVYEQYF.

As to this clone: A read error may explain this, as a much larger clone is one base away. The chain couples TRBV11-1 to TRBJ2-7; 9 nucleotides agree with TRBD1. The V gene end was trimmed by 5 bases and the J gene end by 6 bases; junction bases not matched to a gene: 5. CDR1 and CDR2 (germline): SGHAT, FQDESV (reference sequence). The CDR3 covers 13 residues. CDR3 DNA sequence: TGTGCCAGCAGCAGGAGACAGGGGGGCGAGCAGTACTTC. Protein: CASSRRQGGEQYF.

Remarks on this clone: A far larger clone is a single base away, which makes a read error likely. No conserved phenylalanine or tryptophan ends this CDR3, so it is likely a read error. This chain connects TRBV6-6 to TRBJ2-7, with 8 bases that match TRBD1. The CDR3 sequence is 13 residues long. CDR1 is MNHNY and CDR2 is SVGAGI in the germline V gene (reference sequence). V lost 8 bases to trimming and J lost 6 bases; unmatched junction nucleotides: 9. The CDR3 nucleotides are TGTGCCAGCTTCGGGCAGGGGGCGTCCGAGCAGTACCTC. Residues: CASFGQGASEQYL.

This clone was counted many times. The chain uses TRBV30 and TRBJ1-2; D possibly corresponds to TRBD1 (6 bases). Trimming removed 2 bases from V and 8 bases from J, with 21 bases in between. Germline-derived CDR1 and CDR2 are GTSNPN and SVGIG (reference sequence). This CDR3 region has 15 residues. This CDR3 is CAWSITSRRGGGYTF. The CDR3, as DNA: TGTGCCTGGAGTATAACAAGTCGAAGGGGGGGAGGCTACACCTTC.

Note on this clone: It is likely a read error: a sequence one base away is far more abundant. The chain carries TRBV30 and TRBJ2-5; 8 bases agree with TRBD2. Germline-derived CDR1 and CDR2 are GTSNPN and SVGIG (reference sequence). This CDR3 has 17 amino acids. V lost 3 bases and J lost 5; bases outside the gene matches: 17. The CDR3 is CAWSRPGGGIGLETQYF. The CDR3 DNA reads as TGTGCCTGGAGCCGCCCCGGGGGGGGGATTGGGTTGGAGACCCAGTACTTC.

A few counts support this clone. The chain uses TRBV29-1 and TRBJ2-5; tentatively, D is TRBD1 or TRBD2 (5 bases each). From germline, CDR1 is SQVTM and CDR2 ANQGSEA. This CDR3 is 15 amino acids long. With 6 bases removed from V and 5 bases from J, the gap between germline ends came to 22 bases. CDR3 sequence reads: CSVAPPGTRIETQYF. CDR3 sequence (DNA): TGCAGCGTAGCCCCCCCCGGGACCAGGATCGAGACCCAGTACTTC.

This clone was detected ten times or more. The chain is built from TRBV28 and TRBJ2-6, with D maybe TRBD1 (5 bases). Looked up from germline, CDR1 is MDHEN and CDR2 is SYDVKM. Trimming took off 2 bases at V and 0 bases at J, with 11 bases between the two ends. The CDR3 totals 17 residues. CDR3 sequence: CASSLGAGASGANVLTF. The CDR3 coding sequence is TGTGCCAGCAGTTTAGGGGCAGGCGCCTCTGGGGCCAACGTCCTGACTTTC. Drawing the rest from reference TRBV28 and TRBJ2-6, the complete variable domain is DVKVTQSSRYLVKRTGEKVFLECVQDMDHENMFWYRQDPGLGLRLIYFSYDVKMKEKGDIPEGYSVSREKKERFSLILESASTNQTSMYLCASSLGAGASGANVLTFGAGSRLTVL.

The rearrangement links TRBV4-1 to TRBJ2-7; tentatively, D is TRBD2 (6 bases). This CDR3 contains 15 residues. CDR1 and CDR2 from the germline V gene are MGHRA and YSYEKL. V lost 3 bases and J lost 6, with 18 bases in between. CDR3 coding DNA: TGCGCCAGCAGCCAGGAACCGGTACTAGCAGTCGAGCAGTACTTC. This codes for CASSQEPVLAVEQYF.

V and J are TRBV15 and TRBJ2-7; TRBD2 aligns across 11 bases. This CDR3 is 16 amino acids long. Germline values: CDR1 LNHNV, CDR2 YYDKDF (reference sequence). V dropped 5 bases and J dropped 3; count of bases not matched to a gene: 9. The CDR3 region is CATSPPLAGDSYEQYF. The CDR3 nucleotides read TGTGCCACCAGCCCCCCACTAGCGGGAGACAGCTACGAGCAGTACTTC.

V and J are TRBV7-8 and TRBJ2-7; D gene ambiguous. CDR1 is SGHVS and CDR2 is FQNEAQ in the germline V gene. This CDR3 is built from 15 residues. Trimming took off 3 bases at V and 0 bases at J, with 12 bases between the two ends. For the CDR3, the DNA is TGTGCCAGCAGCTTGTTCCCCGGGTCCTCCTACGAGCAGTACTTC. Residues: CASSLFPGSSYEQYF.

The sample holds many counts of this clone. The V and J genes are TRBV10-3 and TRBJ1-5; 7 bases line up with TRBD1. Germline V gene lookup returns CDR1 ENHRY and CDR2 SYGVKD. This CDR3 region has 13 residues. V shed 6 bases and J 9 bases; nucleotides not matched to a gene: 8. CDR3 sequence: CAIRGQASGPQHF. Written as DNA, the CDR3 is TGTGCCATCAGAGGACAGGCTAGCGGGCCCCAGCATTTT.